This entry lists 28 T cell receptor beta chains sequenced from one sample in a study of T cell responses to AZD1222 COVID-19 vaccine. Data came from immunoSEQ multiplex PCR; TCRdb stores just in-frame clones and leaves some out. The table includes about 110,000 clones, approximately 86% detected once. The source material was peripheral blood, sampled on day 0 of AZD1222 vaccination. Receptors were obtained from an adult in good health.

The chain combines TRBV11-3 with TRBJ1-2; D not certain. The CDR3 totals 10 residues. In germline, CDR1 is SGHNT, CDR2 YENEEA. Deletions cut 6 bases from V and 5 bases from J, with 4 bases between. CDR3 residues: CASRTYGYTF. The DNA for the CDR3 is TGTGCCAGCAGAACTTATGGCTACACCTTC.

This clone came up a few times. The genes are TRBV28 and TRBJ1-6, with 9 bases identical to TRBD1. The CDR3 loop spans 15 amino acids. Germline V lookup: CDR1 MDHEN, CDR2 SYDVKM. Trimming took 6 bases from V and 8 from J; bases not matched to a gene: 8. CDR3 sequence (DNA): TGTGCCAGCAGACCGTGGGACAGGGATGATTCACCCCTCCACTTT. Encoded protein: CASRPWDRDDSPLHF.

This chain joins TRBV30 and TRBJ2-7, with D possibly TRBD1 on 6 matching bases. The CDR3 has 14 amino acids. Trimming removed 3 bases from V and 7 bases from J, with 19 bases in between. CDR1 GTSNPN and CDR2 SVGIG come from the germline V gene (reference sequence). Here the CDR3 reads CAWRLMPDSQEQYF. Written as DNA, the CDR3 is TGTGCCTGGAGACTTATGCCGGACAGTCAAGAGCAGTACTTC.

V gene TRBV2 combines with J gene TRBJ2-4; D not resolved. The CDR3 has 13 residues. V lost 5 bases and J 7 bases, leaving 12 bases between the germline ends. Germline CDR1 is SNHLY and CDR2 is FYNNEI. Here the CDR3 reads CASSLGPENIQYF. Written as DNA, the CDR3 is TGTGCCAGCAGTTTAGGACCGGAGAACATTCAGTACTTC. The full variable domain, rest sourced from reference TRBV2 and TRBJ2-4, is EPEVTQTPSHQVTQMGQEVILRCVPISNHLYFYWYRQILGQKVEFLVSFYNNEISEKSEIFDDQFSVERPDGSNFTLKIRSTKLEDSAMYFCASSLGPENIQYFGAGTRLSVL.

CDR3 in DNA: TGTGCCAGTGCGATTGGGCCTGGGCTCTCTGGAAACACCATATATTTT. Its translation is CASAIGPGLSGNTIYF. This sequence joins TRBV19 and TRBJ1-3; the D is unclear. Germline V gene lookup returns CDR1 LNHDA and CDR2 SQIVND (reference sequence). CDR3 length: 16 residues. With 8 bases removed from V and 0 bases from J, the gap between germline ends came to 17 bases.

The chain's CDR3 is CATSDLSAGMGYNEQFF. The DNA for the CDR3 is TGTGCCACCAGTGATTTGTCCGCAGGAATGGGATACAATGAGCAGTTCTTC. The V gene is TRBV24-1, the J gene TRBJ2-1, with no clear D. Between the trimmed V and J ends, which lost 0 bases and 4 bases, there was a span of 15 bases. Germline CDR1 reads KGHDR; CDR2 reads SFDVKD. This CDR3 is built from 17 residues.

This chain connects TRBV19 to TRBJ1-1; maybe TRBD1 (5 bases). The CDR3 is made up of 12 amino acids. Germline V lookup: CDR1 LNHDA, CDR2 SQIVND (reference sequence). V dropped 2 bases and J dropped 13 bases, with 14 bases sitting between them. CDR3 protein: CASSIRDPRGFF. CDR3 DNA sequence: TGTGCCAGTAGTATAAGGGACCCCCGGGGTTTCTTT.

J is TRBJ1-2 and V is TRBV5-1; TRBD1 is a possible D gene (6 bases). CDR1 is SGHRS, CDR2 YFSETQ, per germline. The CDR3 is made up of 13 amino acids. Trimming removed 3 bases at V and 4 bases at J, with 10 bases between. The CDR3 DNA follows: TGCGCCAGCAGCTCCTGGACAGTCTATGGCTACACCTTC. Amino acids: CASSSWTVYGYTF. The full variable domain, in which reference TRBV5-1 and TRBJ1-2 provide the parts outside the CDR3, is KAGVTQTPRYLIKTRGQQVTLSCSPISGHRSVSWYQQTPGQGLQFLFEYFSETQRNKGNFPGRFSGRQFSNSRSEMNVSTLELGDSALYLCASSSWTVYGYTFGSGTRLTVV.

V and J are TRBV2 and TRBJ2-2; perhaps TRBD2 as D (6 bases). Germline loops: CDR1 SNHLY, CDR2 FYNNEI. The CDR3 consists of 16 residues. Trimming removed 3 bases from V and 7 bases from J, with 18 bases in between. CDR3 coding DNA: TGTGCCAGCAGTGACGAGGGGAGGTTAAGGATCGGGGAGCTGTTTTTT. It translates to CASSDEGRLRIGELFF.

The chain links TRBV6-2 or TRBV6-3 to TRBJ2-1; 10 bases match TRBD2. The CDR3 covers 15 residues. The V gene's germline CDR1 is MNHEY and CDR2 SVGEGT. The V and J ends lost 0 bases and 9 bases, in that order; junction bases with no gene match: 5. As DNA, the CDR3 is TGTGCCAGCAGTTACTCTAGCGGGGGGATTAGTGAGCAGTTCTTC. Protein sequence: CASSYSSGGISEQFF.

The chain links TRBV30 to TRBJ1-6; D uncertain. Germline V gene data show CDR1 as GTSNPN and CDR2 as SVGIG (reference sequence). V was clipped by 0 bases and J by 0 bases, with 9 bases between them. The CDR3 extends over 16 amino acids. The CDR3 loop reads CAWSVGTTSYNSPLHF. The DNA for the CDR3 is TGTGCCTGGAGTGTTGGTACCACCTCCTATAATTCACCCCTCCACTTT.

The chain combines TRBV5-1 with TRBJ2-1; the D call may be TRBD1 or TRBD2 (5 bases each). The CDR3 has 16 residues. The germline gives CDR1 SGHRS, CDR2 YFSETQ. The V and J ends lost 4 bases and 0 bases respectively, with 14 bases between them. The CDR3: CASSPRGPSSYNEQFF. The CDR3 DNA is TGCGCCAGCAGCCCCCGGGGCCCGAGCTCCTACAATGAGCAGTTCTTC.

The V call is TRBV2, the J call TRBJ1-2; 7 bases fit TRBD1. This CDR3 contains 13 residues. J was trimmed by 4 bases and V by 4 bases; bases with no gene match: 3. Germline V lookup: CDR1 SNHLY, CDR2 FYNNEI. The CDR3 protein is CASSGDSFYGYTF. The CDR3 nucleotides read TGTGCCAGCAGTGGGGACAGTTTCTATGGCTACACCTTC. The complete variable domain, with remaining parts taken from reference TRBV2 and TRBJ1-2, reads EPEVTQTPSHQVTQMGQEVILRCVPISNHLYFYWYRQILGQKVEFLVSFYNNEISEKSEIFDDQFSVERPDGSNFTLKIRSTKLEDSAMYFCASSGDSFYGYTFGSGTRLTVV.

The gene calls are TRBV14 and TRBJ2-7, with 8 bases matching TRBD1. In germline, CDR1 is SGHDN, CDR2 FVKESK. Trimming cost V 2 bases and J 1 base; bases outside gene matches: 16. There are 19 residues in the CDR3. In DNA, the CDR3 is TGTGCCAGCAGCCAATTCGGGACAGGTCAGGTGGAGACATCCTACGAGCAGTACTTC. Its translation: CASSQFGTGQVETSYEQYF.

The genes are TRBV7-9 and TRBJ2-2; no reliable D call. There are 13 residues in the CDR3. The V end was cut by 4 bases, the J end by 6 bases, with 9 bases between. Germline assignment: CDR1 SEHNR and CDR2 FQNEAQ (reference sequence). The CDR3 here is CASSSWVAGELFF. CDR3 DNA: TGTGCCAGCAGCTCGTGGGTAGCCGGGGAGCTGTTTTTT.

The chain has TRBV5-6 and TRBJ1-5, with 7 bases fitting TRBD1. CDR3 length: 15 amino acids. Trimming removed 1 base from V and 7 bases from J; junction bases left unmatched: 8. Per the germline V gene, CDR1 is SGHDT and CDR2 is YYEEEE. For the CDR3, the DNA is TGTGCCAGCAGCTTGTCGGCAGGGGGAGGGCAGCCCCAGCATTTT. It translates to CASSLSAGGGQPQHF.

The chain recombines TRBV7-7 with TRBJ2-5; D is ambiguous. CDR3 length equals 13 residues. Between the trimmed V and J ends, which lost 0 bases and 2 bases, there was a span of 4 bases. Germline CDR1 and CDR2: SSHAT and FNYEAQ (reference sequence). CDR3 loop: CASSLAPQETQYF. The CDR3 coding sequence is TGTGCCAGCAGCTTAGCACCTCAAGAGACCCAGTACTTC.

The rearrangement uses TRBV27 and TRBJ2-5; 7 nucleotides agree with TRBD2. V lost 1 base, J lost 0 bases, and 2 bases stayed unmatched. CDR1 MNHEY and CDR2 SMNVEV come from the germline V gene (reference sequence). The CDR3 extends over 15 amino acids. The CDR3 coding sequence is TGTGCCAGCAGTTTATGGGGACTATACCAAGAGACCCAGTACTTC. Translated: CASSLWGLYQETQYF.

The count of this clone is one. The CDR3 coding sequence is TGTGCCATCAGTGAGTCCCTGGGGGTGGGAACTGAAGCTTTCTTT. Protein: CAISESLGVGTEAFF. The rearrangement uses TRBV10-3 and TRBJ1-1; D may be TRBD1 (5 bases). Germline V CDR1 and CDR2: ENHRY, SYGVKD. The CDR3 runs 15 residues. V lost 0 bases to trimming and J lost 5 bases, with 13 bases between them.

V and J are TRBV9 and TRBJ2-5; D is uncertain. Trimming stripped 2 bases from V and 3 bases from J, with 8 bases between. The CDR3 loop spans 13 amino acids. Germline CDR1 reads SGDLS; CDR2 reads YYNGEE. CDR3 amino acids: CASSVGGEETQYF. The CDR3 coding sequence is TGTGCCAGCAGCGTTGGTGGGGAAGAGACCCAGTACTTC.

The chain combines TRBV4-1 with TRBJ1-2; no reliable D call. Germline V gene sequence: CDR1 MGHRA, CDR2 YSYEKL. Trimming cost V 1 base and J 2 bases, with 11 bases left between them. The CDR3 runs 15 residues. The CDR3 reads CASSQGWVQNYGYTF. CDR3 nucleotide sequence: TGCGCCAGCAGCCAAGGATGGGTTCAGAACTATGGCTACACCTTC.

The rearrangement joins TRBV28 to TRBJ2-7; 7 nucleotides align to TRBD1. V was pared by 7 bases and J by 3 bases, with 12 bases of the junction left unmatched. This CDR3 contains 15 residues. Germline V gene lookup returns CDR1 MDHEN and CDR2 SYDVKM. The CDR3 DNA is TGTGCCAGCATCCCCCCCGGGACAGCCTTCTACGAGCAGTACTTC. Residues: CASIPPGTAFYEQYF.

The V and J genes are TRBV11-3 and TRBJ2-3; weak D call: TRBD1 (6 bases). The CDR3 loop spans 13 amino acids. Germline CDR1 is SGHNT and CDR2 is YENEEA. Trimming removed 4 bases from V and 4 bases from J, with 9 bases in between. CDR3 loop: CASSSGAADTQYF. Here the CDR3 DNA reads TGTGCCAGCAGCTCAGGGGCGGCAGATACGCAGTATTTT.

The rearrangement joins TRBV7-2 to TRBJ1-3, with D possibly being TRBD1 (5 bases). V was shortened by 3 bases and J by 0 bases, with 6 bases between the two germline ends. The CDR3 has 14 residues. Germline assignment: CDR1 SGHTA and CDR2 FQGNSA. In DNA form, the CDR3 reads TGTGCCAGCAGCTTGGACACCTCTGGAAACACCATATATTTT. It specifies CASSLDTSGNTIYF.

Here the CDR3 reads CASRTGVGETQYF. The DNA for the CDR3 is TGTGCCAGCAGGACAGGGGTCGGAGAGACCCAGTACTTC. The chain couples TRBV2 to TRBJ2-5; 8 nucleotides align to TRBD1. The length of the CDR3 is 13 residues. CDR1 is SNHLY and CDR2 is FYNNEI in the germline V gene. V trimming: 6 bases; J trimming: 4 bases; junction bases outside the gene matches: 4.

This chain uses TRBV4-1 with TRBJ2-7, with D perhaps TRBD2 (6 bases). The V gene's germline CDR1 is MGHRA and CDR2 YSYEKL. The V end lost 4 bases, the J end lost 1 base, and 11 bases lay between the germline ends. The CDR3 is 14 amino acids. The CDR3 region is CASSPEEGSYEQYF. The CDR3 DNA reads TGCGCCAGCAGCCCAGAGGAGGGGTCCTACGAGCAGTACTTC.

The DNA for the CDR3 is TGCGCCAGCAGCTTGGATGGGGGCGCCAATCAGCCCCAGCATTTT. This sequence encodes CASSLDGGANQPQHF. This sequence joins TRBV5-1 and TRBJ1-5, with a tentative D call TRBD1 (6 bases). Germline V gene data show CDR1 as SGHRS and CDR2 as YFSETQ. The CDR3 is 15 amino acids. Trimming left V 0 bases short and J 3 bases short, with 10 bases between.

The chain is built from TRBV7-9 and TRBJ1-4; 7 positions match TRBD1. CDR1 and CDR2 (germline): SEHNR, FQNEAQ (reference sequence). Unmatched junction bases numbered 4, after V lost 5 bases and J lost 4 bases. The CDR3 sequence is 14 residues long. The CDR3 nucleotides are TGTGCCAGCAGCCAAGGGACAGATAATGAAAAACTGTTTTTT. Protein: CASSQGTDNEKLFF.